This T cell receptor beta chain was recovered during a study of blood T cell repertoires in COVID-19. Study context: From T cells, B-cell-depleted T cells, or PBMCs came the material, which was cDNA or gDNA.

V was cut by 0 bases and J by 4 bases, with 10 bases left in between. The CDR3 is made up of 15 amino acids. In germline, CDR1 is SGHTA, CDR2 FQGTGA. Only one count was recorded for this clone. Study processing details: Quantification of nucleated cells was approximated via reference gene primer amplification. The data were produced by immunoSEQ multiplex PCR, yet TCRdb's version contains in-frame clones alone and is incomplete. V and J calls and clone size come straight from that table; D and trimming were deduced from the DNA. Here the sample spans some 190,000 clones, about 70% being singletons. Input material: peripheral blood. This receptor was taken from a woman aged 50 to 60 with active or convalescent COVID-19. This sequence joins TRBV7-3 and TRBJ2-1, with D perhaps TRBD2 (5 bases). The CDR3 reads CASSLTSGPYNEQFF. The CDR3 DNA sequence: TGTGCCAGCAGCTTAACCAGCGGCCCTTACAATGAGCAGTTCTTC. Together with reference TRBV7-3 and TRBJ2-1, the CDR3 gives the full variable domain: GAGVSQTPSNKVTEKGKYVELRCDPISGHTALYWYRQSLGQGPEFLIYFQGTGAADDSGLPNDRFFAVRPEGSVSTLKIQRTERGDSAVYLCASSLTSGPYNEQFFGPGTRLTVL.